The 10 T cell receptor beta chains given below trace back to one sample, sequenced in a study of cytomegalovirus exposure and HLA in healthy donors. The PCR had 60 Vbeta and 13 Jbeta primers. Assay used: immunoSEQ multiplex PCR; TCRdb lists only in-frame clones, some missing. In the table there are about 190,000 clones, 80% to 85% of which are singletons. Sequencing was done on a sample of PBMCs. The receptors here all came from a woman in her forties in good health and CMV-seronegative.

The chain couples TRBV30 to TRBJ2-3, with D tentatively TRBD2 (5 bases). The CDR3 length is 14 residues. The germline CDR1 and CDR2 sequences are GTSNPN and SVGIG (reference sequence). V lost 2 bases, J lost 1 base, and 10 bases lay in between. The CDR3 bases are TGTGCCTGGAGTTTCGGTAGCGGCACAGATACGCAGTATTTT. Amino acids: CAWSFGSGTDTQYF.

The CDR3 loop reads CASRRGARAYGYTF. The CDR3 coding sequence is TGTGCCAGCAGGCGGGGGGCGCGTGCCTATGGCTACACCTTC. The rearrangement links TRBV6-6 to TRBJ1-2; D may be TRBD1 (6 bases). Per the germline V gene, CDR1 is MNHNY and CDR2 is SVGAGI (reference sequence). V was cut by 6 bases and J by 4 bases, with 15 bases left in between. This CDR3 comprises 14 residues.

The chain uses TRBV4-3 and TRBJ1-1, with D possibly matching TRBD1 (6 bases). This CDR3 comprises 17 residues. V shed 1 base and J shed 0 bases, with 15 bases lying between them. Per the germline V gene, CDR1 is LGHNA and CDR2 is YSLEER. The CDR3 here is CASSQVKGGTLNTEAFF. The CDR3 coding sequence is TGCGCCAGCAGCCAAGTTAAGGGTGGGACATTGAACACTGAAGCTTTCTTT.

The DNA of the CDR3 is TGTGCCAGCAAACTAATGGACAGACAGTACTTC. Translated: CASKLMDRQYF. The gene calls are TRBV6-5 and TRBJ2-4; D may be TRBD1 (6 bases). The CDR3 is 11 residues long. Trimming cost V 7 bases and J 13 bases, with 14 bases left between them. CDR1 and CDR2 from the germline V gene are MNHEY and SVGAGI.

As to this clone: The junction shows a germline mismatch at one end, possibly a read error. The CDR3 reads CSSSLGTGVQPQHF. CDR3 bases: TGTTCCAGCAGCTTAGGGACAGGGGTCCAGCCCCAGCATTTT. The chain uses TRBV7-9 and TRBJ1-5, with 10 bases that match TRBD1. The CDR3 is made up of 14 amino acids. CDR1 is SEHNR and CDR2 is FQNEAQ in the germline V gene (reference sequence).

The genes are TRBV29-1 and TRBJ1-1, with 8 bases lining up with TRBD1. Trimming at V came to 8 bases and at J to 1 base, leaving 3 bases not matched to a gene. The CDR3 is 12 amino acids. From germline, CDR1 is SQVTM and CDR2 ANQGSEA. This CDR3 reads CSSTGENTEAFF. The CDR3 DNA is TGCAGCTCGACAGGGGAGAACACTGAAGCTTTCTTT.

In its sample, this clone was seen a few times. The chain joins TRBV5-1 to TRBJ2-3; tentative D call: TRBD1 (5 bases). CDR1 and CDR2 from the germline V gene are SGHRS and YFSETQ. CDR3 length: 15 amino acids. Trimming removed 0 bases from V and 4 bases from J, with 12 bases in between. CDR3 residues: CASSLDRGAADTQYF. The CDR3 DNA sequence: TGCGCCAGCAGCTTGGATAGGGGTGCCGCAGATACGCAGTATTTT.

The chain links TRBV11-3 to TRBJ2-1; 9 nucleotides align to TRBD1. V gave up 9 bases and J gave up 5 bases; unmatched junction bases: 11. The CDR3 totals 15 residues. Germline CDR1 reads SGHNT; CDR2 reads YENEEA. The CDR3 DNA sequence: TGTGCCAGTGAAACCGGGACAGGGTTCAACAATGAGCAGTTCTTC. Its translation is CASETGTGFNNEQFF.

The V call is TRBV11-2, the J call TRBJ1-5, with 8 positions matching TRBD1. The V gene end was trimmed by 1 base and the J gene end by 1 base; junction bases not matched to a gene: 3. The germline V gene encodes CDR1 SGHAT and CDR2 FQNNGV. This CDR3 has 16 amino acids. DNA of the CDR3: TGTGCCAGCAGCTTAGGACAGGGGCTAAGCAATCAGCCCCAGCATTTT. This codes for CASSLGQGLSNQPQHF.

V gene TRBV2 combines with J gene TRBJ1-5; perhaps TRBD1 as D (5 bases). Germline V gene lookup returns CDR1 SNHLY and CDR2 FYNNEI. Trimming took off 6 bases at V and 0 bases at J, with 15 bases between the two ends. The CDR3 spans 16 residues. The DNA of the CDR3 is TGTGCCAGCAGCCCAAGGCGGGGCTATAGCAATCAGCCCCAGCATTTT. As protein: CASSPRRGYSNQPQHF.